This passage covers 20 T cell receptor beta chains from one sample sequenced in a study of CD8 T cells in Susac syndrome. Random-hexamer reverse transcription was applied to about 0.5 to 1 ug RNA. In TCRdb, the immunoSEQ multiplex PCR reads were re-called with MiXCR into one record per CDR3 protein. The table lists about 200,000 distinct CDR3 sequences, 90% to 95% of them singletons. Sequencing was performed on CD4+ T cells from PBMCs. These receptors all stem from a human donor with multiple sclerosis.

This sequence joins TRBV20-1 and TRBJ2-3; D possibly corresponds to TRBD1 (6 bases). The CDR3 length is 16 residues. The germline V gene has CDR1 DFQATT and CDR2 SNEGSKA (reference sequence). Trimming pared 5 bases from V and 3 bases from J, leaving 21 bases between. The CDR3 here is CSAYRRTAVETDTQYF. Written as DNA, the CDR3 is TGCAGTGCTTACAGACGGACAGCCGTGGAGACAGATACGCAGTATTTT.

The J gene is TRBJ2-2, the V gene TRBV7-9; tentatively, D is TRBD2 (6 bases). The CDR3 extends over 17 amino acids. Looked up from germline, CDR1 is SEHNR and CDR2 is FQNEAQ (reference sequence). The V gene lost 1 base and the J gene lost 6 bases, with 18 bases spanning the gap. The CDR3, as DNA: TGTGCCAGCAGCTTAGGCGTCGGAGGGATCGTATCCGGGGAGCTGTTTTTT. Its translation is CASSLGVGGIVSGELFF.

The CDR3 is CAWSGPGNTEAFF. Here the CDR3 DNA reads TGTGCCTGGAGTGGTCCTGGGAACACTGAAGCTTTCTTT. This chain connects TRBV30 to TRBJ1-1; D call uncertain. The CDR3 has 13 residues. CDR1 is GTSNPN and CDR2 is SVGIG in the germline V gene (reference sequence). The germline V and J ends were trimmed by 1 base and 1 base, with 7 bases remaining between them.

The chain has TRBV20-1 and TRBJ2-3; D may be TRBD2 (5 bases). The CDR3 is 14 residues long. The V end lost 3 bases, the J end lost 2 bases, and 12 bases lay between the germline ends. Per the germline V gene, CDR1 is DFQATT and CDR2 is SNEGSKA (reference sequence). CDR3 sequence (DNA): TGCAGTGCTAGGGGAGTATGGGACACAGATACGCAGTATTTT. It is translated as CSARGVWDTDTQYF.

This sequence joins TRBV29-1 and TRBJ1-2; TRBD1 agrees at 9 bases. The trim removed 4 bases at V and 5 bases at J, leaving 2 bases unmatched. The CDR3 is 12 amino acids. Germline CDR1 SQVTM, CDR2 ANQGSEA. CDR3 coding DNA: TGCAGCGTTGGTGGACAGGGGTATGGCTACACCTTC. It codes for CSVGGQGYGYTF.

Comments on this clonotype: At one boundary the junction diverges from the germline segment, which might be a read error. The CDR3 is CSVKEGAYEQYF. The CDR3 DNA sequence: TGCAGCGTTAAAGAGGGCGCCTACGAGCAGTACTTC. The V and J genes are TRBV29-1 and TRBJ2-7, with TRBD2 as a possible D gene (5 bases). Germline lookup yields CDR1 SQVTM and CDR2 ANQGSEA. The CDR3 totals 12 residues.

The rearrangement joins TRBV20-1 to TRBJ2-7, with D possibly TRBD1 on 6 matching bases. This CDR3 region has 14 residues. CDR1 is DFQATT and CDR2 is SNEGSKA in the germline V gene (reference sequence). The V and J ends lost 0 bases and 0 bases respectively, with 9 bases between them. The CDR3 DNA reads TGCAGTGCTAGAGAGGGGGCCGTCTCCTACGAGCAGTACTTC. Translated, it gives CSAREGAVSYEQYF.

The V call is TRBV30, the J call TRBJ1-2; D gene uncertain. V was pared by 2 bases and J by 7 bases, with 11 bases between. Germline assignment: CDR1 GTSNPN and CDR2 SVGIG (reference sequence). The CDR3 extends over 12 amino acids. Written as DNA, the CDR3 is TGTGCCTGGAGTCTGGGGTTCGGTGGCTACACCTTC. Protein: CAWSLGFGGYTF.

The CDR3 region has the DNA TGTGCCAGCTCTTGGGGGATCCACACAGATACGCAGTATTTT. It translates to CASSWGIHTDTQYF. This chain connects TRBV27 to TRBJ2-3; perhaps D is TRBD1 or TRBD2 (5 bases each). CDR1 and CDR2 (germline): MNHEY, SMNVEV (reference sequence). The germline V and J ends were trimmed by 8 bases and 2 bases, with 14 bases remaining between them. The CDR3 is 14 amino acids.

The CDR3 DNA is TGCAGTGCTTACGAGGGGCGCTACACTGAAGCTTTCTTT. Residues: CSAYEGRYTEAFF. V gene TRBV20-1 combines with J gene TRBJ1-1; D may be TRBD1 (5 bases). CDR3 length: 13 amino acids. Per germline, CDR1 DFQATT and CDR2 SNEGSKA (reference sequence). Trimming shortened V by 5 bases and J by 3 bases, and 13 bases separated the two germline ends.

The CDR3 here is CSARSTGYEQYF. CDR3 in DNA: TGCAGTGCTAGATCGACGGGGTACGAGCAGTACTTC. The chain is built from TRBV20-1 and TRBJ2-7, with D possibly TRBD2 on 5 matching bases. The CDR3 runs 12 residues. Germline lookup yields CDR1 DFQATT and CDR2 SNEGSKA (reference sequence). V was clipped by 2 bases and J by 4 bases, with 9 bases between them.

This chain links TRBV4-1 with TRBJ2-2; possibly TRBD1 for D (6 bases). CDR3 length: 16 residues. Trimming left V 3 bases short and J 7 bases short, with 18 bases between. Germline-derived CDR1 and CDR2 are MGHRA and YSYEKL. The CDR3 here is CASSQGAEGIGGELFF. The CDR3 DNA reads TGCGCCAGCAGCCAGGGGGCCGAAGGCATCGGCGGGGAGCTGTTTTTT.

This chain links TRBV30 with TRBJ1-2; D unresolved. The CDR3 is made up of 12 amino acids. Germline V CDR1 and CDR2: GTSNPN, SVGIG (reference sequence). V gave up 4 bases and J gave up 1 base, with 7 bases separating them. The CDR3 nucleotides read TGTGCCTGGAAATTAGATAACTATGGCTACACCTTC. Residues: CAWKLDNYGYTF. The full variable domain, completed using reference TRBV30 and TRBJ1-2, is SQTIHQWPATLVQPVGSPLSLECTVEGTSNPNLYWYRQAAGRGLQLLFYSVGIGQISSEVPQNLSASRPQDRQFILSSKKLLLSDSGFYLCAWKLDNYGYTFGSGTRLTVV.

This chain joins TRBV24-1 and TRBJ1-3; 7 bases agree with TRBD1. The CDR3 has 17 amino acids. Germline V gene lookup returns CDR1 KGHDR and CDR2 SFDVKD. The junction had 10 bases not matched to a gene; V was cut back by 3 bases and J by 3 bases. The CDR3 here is CATSDRPGQVGGNTIYF. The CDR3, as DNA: TGTGCCACCAGTGATCGTCCCGGACAGGTGGGTGGAAACACCATATATTTT.

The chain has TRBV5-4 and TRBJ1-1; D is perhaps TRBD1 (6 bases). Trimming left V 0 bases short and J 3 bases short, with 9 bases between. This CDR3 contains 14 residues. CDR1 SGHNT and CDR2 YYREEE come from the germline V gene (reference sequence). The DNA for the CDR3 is TGTGCCAGCAGCTTGGAGGCAGGGGACACTGAAGCTTTCTTT. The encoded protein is CASSLEAGDTEAFF.

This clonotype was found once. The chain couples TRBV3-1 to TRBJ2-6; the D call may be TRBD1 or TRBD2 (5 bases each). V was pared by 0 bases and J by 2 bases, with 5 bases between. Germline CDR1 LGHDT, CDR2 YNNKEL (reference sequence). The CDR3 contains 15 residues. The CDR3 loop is CASSQEGAGANVLTF. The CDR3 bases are TGTGCCAGCAGCCAAGAGGGGGCTGGGGCCAACGTCCTGACTTTC.

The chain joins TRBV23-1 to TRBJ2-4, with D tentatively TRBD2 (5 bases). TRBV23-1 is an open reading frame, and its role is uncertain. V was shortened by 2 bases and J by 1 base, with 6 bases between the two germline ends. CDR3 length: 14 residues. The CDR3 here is CASSQRDAKNIQYF. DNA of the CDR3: TGCGCCAGCAGTCAACGGGATGCCAAAAACATTCAGTACTTC.

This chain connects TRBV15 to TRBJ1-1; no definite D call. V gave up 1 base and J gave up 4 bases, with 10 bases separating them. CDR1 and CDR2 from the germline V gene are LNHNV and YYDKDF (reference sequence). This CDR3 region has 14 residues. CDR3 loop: CATSRGTGGTEAFF. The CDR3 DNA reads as TGTGCCACCAGCAGAGGAACCGGTGGCACTGAAGCTTTCTTT.

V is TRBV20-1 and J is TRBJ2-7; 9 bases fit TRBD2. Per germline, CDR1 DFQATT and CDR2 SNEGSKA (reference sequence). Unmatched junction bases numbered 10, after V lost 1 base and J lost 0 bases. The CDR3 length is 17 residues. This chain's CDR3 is CSARGVRLAGLSYEQYF. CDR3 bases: TGCAGTGCTAGAGGGGTCCGGCTAGCGGGGCTCTCCTACGAGCAGTACTTC.

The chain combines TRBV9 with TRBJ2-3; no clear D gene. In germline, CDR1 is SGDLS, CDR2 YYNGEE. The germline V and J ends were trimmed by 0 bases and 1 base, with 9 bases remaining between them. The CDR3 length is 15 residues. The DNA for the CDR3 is TGTGCCAGCAGCGTAGACAGTTCTCGCACAGATACGCAGTATTTT. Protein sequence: CASSVDSSRTDTQYF.